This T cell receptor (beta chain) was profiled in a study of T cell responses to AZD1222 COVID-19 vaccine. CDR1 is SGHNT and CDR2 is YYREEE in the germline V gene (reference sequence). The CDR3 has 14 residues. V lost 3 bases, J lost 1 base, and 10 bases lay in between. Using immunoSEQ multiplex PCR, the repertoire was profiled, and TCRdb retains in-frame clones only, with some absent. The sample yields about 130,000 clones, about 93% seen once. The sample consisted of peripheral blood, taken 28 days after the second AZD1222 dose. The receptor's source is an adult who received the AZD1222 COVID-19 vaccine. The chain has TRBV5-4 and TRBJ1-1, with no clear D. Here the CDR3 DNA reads TGTGCCAGCAGCTGGCTTGGGAGGAACACTGAAGCTTTCTTT. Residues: CASSWLGRNTEAFF.